This TCR beta chain was observed in a study of identical twins. One entry per CDR3 protein results from TCRdb running MiXCR on the 5' RACE reads. The sample holds 400,000 to 550,000 distinct CDR3 sequences, 20% to 25% seen once. The germline V gene encodes CDR1 SGHTA and CDR2 FQGNSA. Trimming took 2 bases from V and 15 from J; bases not matched to a gene: 7. This CDR3 is 12 amino acids long. The sample also formed part of further work on T cells expressing NK-cell markers.

The chain couples TRBV7-2 to TRBJ2-1, with 7 bases aligning to TRBD2. The sequencing sample was made of CD4+ T cells sorted from blood. This sequence originates from a woman aged 18-29 years in good health. This chain's CDR3 is CASSLSREEGFF. CDR3 DNA sequence: TGTGCCAGCAGCTTAAGTCGGGAGGAGGGGTTCTTC.